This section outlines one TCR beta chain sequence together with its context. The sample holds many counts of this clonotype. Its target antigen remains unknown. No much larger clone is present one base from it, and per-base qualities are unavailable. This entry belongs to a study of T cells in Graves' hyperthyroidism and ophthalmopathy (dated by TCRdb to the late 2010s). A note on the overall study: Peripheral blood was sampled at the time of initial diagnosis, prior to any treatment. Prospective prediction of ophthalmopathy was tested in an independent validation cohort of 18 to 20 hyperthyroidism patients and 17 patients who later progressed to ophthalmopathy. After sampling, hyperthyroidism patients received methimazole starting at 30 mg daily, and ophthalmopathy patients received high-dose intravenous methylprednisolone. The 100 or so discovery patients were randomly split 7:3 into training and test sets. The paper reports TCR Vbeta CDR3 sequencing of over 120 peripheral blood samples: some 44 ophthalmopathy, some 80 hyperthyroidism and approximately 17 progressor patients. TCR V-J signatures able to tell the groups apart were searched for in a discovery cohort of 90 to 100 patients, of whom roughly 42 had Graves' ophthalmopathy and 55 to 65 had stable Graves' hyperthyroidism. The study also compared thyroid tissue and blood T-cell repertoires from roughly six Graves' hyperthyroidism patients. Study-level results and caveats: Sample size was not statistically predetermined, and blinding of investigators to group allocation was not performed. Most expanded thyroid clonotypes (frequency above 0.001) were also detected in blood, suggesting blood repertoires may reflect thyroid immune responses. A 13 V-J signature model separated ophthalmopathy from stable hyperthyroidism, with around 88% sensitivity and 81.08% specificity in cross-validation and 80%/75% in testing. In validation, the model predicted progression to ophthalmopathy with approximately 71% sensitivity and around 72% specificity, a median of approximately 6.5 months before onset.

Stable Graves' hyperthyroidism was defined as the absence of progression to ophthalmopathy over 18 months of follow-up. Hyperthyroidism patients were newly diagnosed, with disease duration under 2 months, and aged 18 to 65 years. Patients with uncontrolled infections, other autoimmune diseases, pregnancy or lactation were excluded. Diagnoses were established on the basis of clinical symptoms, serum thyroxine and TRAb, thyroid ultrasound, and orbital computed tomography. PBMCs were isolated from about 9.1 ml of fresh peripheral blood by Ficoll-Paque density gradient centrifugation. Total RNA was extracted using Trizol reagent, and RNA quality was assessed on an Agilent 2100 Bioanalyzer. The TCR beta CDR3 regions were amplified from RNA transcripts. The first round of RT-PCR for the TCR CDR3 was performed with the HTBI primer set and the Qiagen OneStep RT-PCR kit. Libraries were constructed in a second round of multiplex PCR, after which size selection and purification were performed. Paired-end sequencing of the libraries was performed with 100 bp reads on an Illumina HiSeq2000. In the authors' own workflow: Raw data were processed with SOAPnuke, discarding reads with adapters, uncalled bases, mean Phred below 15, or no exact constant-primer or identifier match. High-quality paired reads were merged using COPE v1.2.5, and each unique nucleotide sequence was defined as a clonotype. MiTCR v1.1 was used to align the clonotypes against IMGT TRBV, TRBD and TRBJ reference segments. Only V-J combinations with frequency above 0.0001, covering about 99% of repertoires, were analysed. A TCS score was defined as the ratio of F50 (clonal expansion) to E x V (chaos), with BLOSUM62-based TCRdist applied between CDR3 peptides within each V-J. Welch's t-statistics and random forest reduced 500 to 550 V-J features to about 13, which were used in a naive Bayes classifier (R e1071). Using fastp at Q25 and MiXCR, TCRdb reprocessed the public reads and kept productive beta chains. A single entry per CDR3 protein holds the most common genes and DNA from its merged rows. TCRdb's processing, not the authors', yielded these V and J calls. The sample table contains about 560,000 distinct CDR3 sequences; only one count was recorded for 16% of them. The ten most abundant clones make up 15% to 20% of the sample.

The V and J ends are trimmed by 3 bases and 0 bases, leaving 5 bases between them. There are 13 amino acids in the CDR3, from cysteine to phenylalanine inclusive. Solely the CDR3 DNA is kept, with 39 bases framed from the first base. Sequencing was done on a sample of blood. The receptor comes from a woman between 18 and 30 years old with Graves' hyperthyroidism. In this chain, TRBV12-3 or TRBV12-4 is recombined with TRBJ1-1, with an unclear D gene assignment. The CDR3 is CASSLAMNTEAFF. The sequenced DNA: TGTGCCAGCAGTTTGGCGATGAACACTGAAGCTTTCTTT.